This T cell receptor beta chain was profiled in a study of PD-L1 blockade in urothelial cancer. About the research overall: Peripheral blood specimens exhibited a median yield of approximately 150,000 T cells.

Broader study findings: Better survival was predicted by below-median pretreatment blood TCR clonality.

Clones were read by immunoSEQ multiplex PCR, and TCRdb kept only the in-frame ones, dropping some. The profile shows about 100,000 clones, 91% of them singletons. Comment on this clone: Antigen unknown.

The CDR3 length is 12 residues. Trimming at V came to 3 bases and at J to 14 bases, leaving 7 bases not matched to a gene. Germline V gene data show CDR1 as LNHDA and CDR2 as SQIVND (reference sequence). Urothelial carcinoma, locally advanced or metastatic, affected the patients. Here the sequenced sample was PBMCs, taken around atezolizumab (anti-PD-L1) treatment. V usage is TRBV19 and J usage is TRBJ1-5, with TRBD1 identical over 7 bases. This TCR was recovered from a woman older than 75 with urothelial cancer. CDR3 nucleotide sequence: TGTGCCAGTAGTATCGGGAGGGGGCGGGAGCATTTT. Translating gives CASSIGRGREHF. Together with reference TRBV19 and TRBJ1-5, the CDR3 gives the full variable domain: DGGITQSPKYLFRKEGQNVTLSCEQNLNHDAMYWYRQDPGQGLRLIYYSQIVNDFQKGDIAEGYSVSREKKESFPLTVTSAQKNPTAFYLCASSIGRGREHFGDGTRLSIL.